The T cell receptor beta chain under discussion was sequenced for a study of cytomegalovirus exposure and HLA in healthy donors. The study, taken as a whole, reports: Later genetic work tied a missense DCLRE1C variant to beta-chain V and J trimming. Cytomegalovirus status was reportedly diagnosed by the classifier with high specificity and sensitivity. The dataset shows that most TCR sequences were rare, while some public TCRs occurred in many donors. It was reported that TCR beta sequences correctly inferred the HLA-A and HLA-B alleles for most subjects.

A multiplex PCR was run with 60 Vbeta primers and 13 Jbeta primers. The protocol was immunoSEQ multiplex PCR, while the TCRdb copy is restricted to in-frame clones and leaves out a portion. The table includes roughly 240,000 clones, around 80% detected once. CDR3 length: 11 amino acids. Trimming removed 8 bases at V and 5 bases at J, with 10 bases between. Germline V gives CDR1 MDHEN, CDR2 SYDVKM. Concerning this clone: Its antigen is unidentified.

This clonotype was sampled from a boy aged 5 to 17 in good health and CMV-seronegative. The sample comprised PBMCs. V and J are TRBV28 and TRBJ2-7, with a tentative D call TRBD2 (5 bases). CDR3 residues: CASSRGDEQYF. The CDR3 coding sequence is TGTGCCAGCTCTCGGGGAGACGAGCAGTACTTC. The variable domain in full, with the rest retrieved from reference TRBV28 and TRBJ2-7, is DVKVTQSSRYLVKRTGEKVFLECVQDMDHENMFWYRQDPGLGLRLIYFSYDVKMKEKGDIPEGYSVSREKKERFSLILESASTNQTSMYLCASSRGDEQYFGPGTRLTVT.